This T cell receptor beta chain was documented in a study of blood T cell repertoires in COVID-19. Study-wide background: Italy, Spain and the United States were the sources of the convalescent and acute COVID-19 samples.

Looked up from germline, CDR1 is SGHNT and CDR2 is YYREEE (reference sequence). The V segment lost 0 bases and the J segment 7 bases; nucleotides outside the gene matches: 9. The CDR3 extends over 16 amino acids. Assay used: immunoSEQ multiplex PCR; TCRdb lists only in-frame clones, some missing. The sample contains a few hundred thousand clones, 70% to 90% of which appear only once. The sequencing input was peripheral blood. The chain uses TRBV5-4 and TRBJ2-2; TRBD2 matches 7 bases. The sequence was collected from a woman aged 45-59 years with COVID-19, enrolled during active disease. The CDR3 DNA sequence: TGTGCCAGCAGCTTGGCGGCTAGCGGAAGGCTCGGGGAGCTGTTTTTT. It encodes CASSLAASGRLGELFF.